This entry lists 30 T cell receptor beta chains sequenced from one sample in a study of shared clonotypes between healthy human individuals. Generated by immunoSEQ multiplex PCR, the TCRdb table keeps only in-frame clones and is missing some. In the table there are over 950,000 clones, approximately 80% of which are singletons. Sample: memory CD4+ T cells from PBMCs. The subset here: CD45RA-negative fraction. All receptors derive from a man younger than 30 in good health. Some clones in this sample may be carry-over from other donors' samples.

Of note for this clone: One junction end does not reproduce the germline sequence, and a read error may be involved. The chain links TRBV6-5 to TRBJ1-2; possible D gene TRBD1, 5 bases. The CDR3 is 15 residues long. The germline gives CDR1 MNHEY, CDR2 SVGAGI. The CDR3 sequence: CASSYSGGALGGDTF. CDR3 nucleotides: TGTGCCAGCAGTTACTCTGGAGGGGCCCTCGGTGGCGACACCTTC.

This chain joins TRBV18 and TRBJ2-4; D possibly corresponds to TRBD1 (5 bases). Trimming removed 2 bases at V and 0 bases at J, with 11 bases between. This CDR3 has 16 residues. Germline V gene lookup returns CDR1 KGHSH and CDR2 LQKENI. The CDR3 DNA sequence: TGTGCCAGCTCACCAGGACATTTTCTAGCCAAAAACATTCAGTACTTC. It is translated as CASSPGHFLAKNIQYF.

The DNA of the CDR3 is TGTGCCAGCAGACCCGACATCAACTATGGCTACACCTTC. Translation: CASRPDINYGYTF. The V and J genes are TRBV7-2 and TRBJ1-2; D unresolved. CDR3 length equals 13 residues. Per the germline V gene, CDR1 is SGHTA and CDR2 is FQGNSA. V shed 6 bases and J shed 2 bases, with 10 bases lying between them.

The V and J genes are TRBV6-6 and TRBJ1-1, with TRBD1 as a possible D gene (6 bases). The CDR3 is made up of 12 amino acids. With 6 bases removed from V and 4 bases from J, the gap between germline ends came to 9 bases. Germline V gives CDR1 MNHNY, CDR2 SVGAGI (reference sequence). The CDR3: CASRQGGTEAFF. CDR3 in DNA: TGTGCCAGCAGGCAAGGGGGCACTGAAGCTTTCTTT.

This chain uses TRBV5-1 with TRBJ2-7; D unresolved. The ends were cut back, 0 bases at V and 5 bases at J, with 15 bases in the middle. Germline lookup yields CDR1 SGHRS and CDR2 YFSETQ. The CDR3 covers 15 residues. CDR3 in amino acids: CASSLADDPSNEQYF. CDR3 DNA: TGCGCCAGCAGCTTGGCCGACGACCCCTCAAACGAGCAGTACTTC. Full variable domain (outside the CDR3, taken from reference TRBV5-1 and TRBJ2-7): KAGVTQTPRYLIKTRGQQVTLSCSPISGHRSVSWYQQTPGQGLQFLFEYFSETQRNKGNFPGRFSGRQFSNSRSEMNVSTLELGDSALYLCASSLADDPSNEQYFGPGTRLTVT.

This clone was recorded a few times. Being one base from a much bigger clone, this may be a read error. V gene TRBV6-5 combines with J gene TRBJ2-5; D is ambiguous. The germline V gene has CDR1 MNHEY and CDR2 SVGAGI. Trimming cost V 6 bases and J 3 bases, with 5 bases left between them. The CDR3 is made up of 11 amino acids. The CDR3, as DNA: TGTGCCAGCAGCGAAGAAGAGACCCAGTACTTC. Protein product: CASSEEETQYF.

The chain uses TRBV18 and TRBJ1-1, with a possible D match to TRBD1 (5 bases). V lost 4 bases, J lost 5 bases, and 11 bases lay in between. Germline assignment: CDR1 KGHSH and CDR2 LQKENI. This CDR3 spans 13 amino acids. CDR3 DNA: TGTGCCAGCTCACTCTTGGGGGAAACTGAAGCTTTCTTT. Encoded protein: CASSLLGETEAFF.

The chain couples TRBV2 to TRBJ1-2; D unclear. This CDR3 has 11 residues. V was cut by 3 bases and J by 4 bases, with 3 bases left in between. The germline V gene has CDR1 SNHLY and CDR2 FYNNEI. CDR3 sequence (DNA): TGTGCCAGCAGTGACAGCTATGGCTACACCTTC. Its translation: CASSDSYGYTF.

The chain couples TRBV9 to TRBJ1-4, with D perhaps TRBD1 (5 bases). The V end lost 4 bases, the J end lost 7 bases, and 11 bases lay between the germline ends. This CDR3 comprises 13 residues. CDR1 SGDLS and CDR2 YYNGEE come from the germline V gene. CDR3 sequence: CASSRGGGEKLFF. As DNA, the CDR3 is TGTGCCAGCAGCCGGGGCGGGGGTGAAAAACTGTTTTTT. Full variable domain (missing parts from reference TRBV9 and TRBJ1-4): DSGVTQTPKHLITATGQRVTLRCSPRSGDLSVYWYQQSLDQGLQFLIQYYNGEERAKGNILERFSAQQFPDLHSELNLSSLELGDSALYFCASSRGGGEKLFFGSGTQLSVL.

Here the CDR3 DNA reads TGCGCCAGCAGCCCCTCCGTAGCGCCGGTTAGCTCCTACGAGCAGTACTTC. It encodes CASSPSVAPVSSYEQYF. This chain connects TRBV4-1 to TRBJ2-7; D is perhaps TRBD2 (5 bases). Per germline, CDR1 MGHRA and CDR2 YSYEKL. The V end lost 4 bases, the J end lost 0 bases, and 19 bases lay between the germline ends. CDR3 length equals 17 residues.

V gene TRBV5-1 combines with J gene TRBJ1-5; no clear D. CDR1 is SGHRS and CDR2 is YFSETQ in the germline V gene. The ends were cut back, 3 bases at V and 7 bases at J, with 17 bases in the middle. This CDR3 spans 15 amino acids. The CDR3 coding sequence is TGCGCCAGCAGCTCTGGTGGGCAAACCGGGCAGCCCCAGCATTTT. Translating it yields CASSSGGQTGQPQHF.

CDR3 sequence (DNA): TGTGCCAGCAGCCAAGTGGGGGGGGTCGTGGAGACCCAGTACTTC. Residues: CASSQVGGVVETQYF. The gene calls are TRBV4-2 and TRBJ2-5, with 7 bases lining up with TRBD2. V gave up 1 base and J gave up 5 bases; unmatched junction bases: 7. This CDR3 contains 15 residues. Germline loops: CDR1 LGHNA, CDR2 YNFKEQ.

This chain uses TRBV5-1 with TRBJ2-7; perhaps D is TRBD1 or TRBD2 (5 bases each). This CDR3 is 14 amino acids long. Deletions cut 2 bases from V and 3 bases from J, with 12 bases between. Germline-derived CDR1 and CDR2 are SGHRS and YFSETQ. The CDR3 reads CASSFGTESYEQYF. Written as DNA, the CDR3 is TGCGCCAGCAGCTTTGGGACGGAAAGCTACGAGCAGTACTTC.

Comment on this clone: A much larger clone differs by one base, so this may be a read error. The chain carries TRBV6-1 and TRBJ2-7, with 7 bases aligning to TRBD1. Losses at the gene ends were 6 bases for V and 2 bases for J; bases not matched to a gene: 4. The CDR3 extends over 13 amino acids. CDR1 MNHNS and CDR2 SASEGT come from the germline V gene. DNA for the CDR3: TGTGCCAGCAGGAGGGACAGAGCCTACGAGCAGTACTTC. Translating it yields CASRRDRAYEQYF.

The V gene is TRBV11-2, the J gene TRBJ1-1; no firm D call. Trimming took 0 bases from V and 8 from J, leaving 10 bases between them. CDR3 size: 13 residues. Germline V gene data show CDR1 as SGHAT and CDR2 as FQNNGV. The CDR3 is CASSLDGQREAFF. The CDR3 DNA sequence: TGTGCCAGCAGCTTAGATGGTCAGAGAGAAGCTTTCTTT. The full variable domain, with the rest looked up from reference TRBV11-2 and TRBJ1-1, is EAGVAQSPRYKIIEKRQSVAFWCNPISGHATLYWYQQILGQGPKLLIQFQNNGVVDDSQLPKDRFSAERLKGVDSTLKIQPAKLEDSAVYLCASSLDGQREAFFGQGTRLTVV.

The chain joins TRBV10-3 to TRBJ2-7, with no clear D. The length of the CDR3 is 12 residues. V was shortened by 4 bases and J by 2 bases, with 6 bases between the two germline ends. CDR1 is ENHRY and CDR2 is SYGVKD in the germline V gene. The CDR3 nucleotides are TGTGCCATCAGTGCCGTCGCCTACGAGCAGTACTTC. Translation gives CAISAVAYEQYF.

This chain links TRBV18 with TRBJ2-7; D possibly corresponds to TRBD1 (5 bases). Trimming cost V 0 bases and J 6 bases, with 15 bases left between them. This CDR3 region has 15 residues. The germline V gene encodes CDR1 KGHSH and CDR2 LQKENI. The CDR3 sequence: CASSPPGLGEGEQYF. CDR3 nucleotides: TGTGCCAGCTCACCACCGGGCTTAGGGGAAGGCGAGCAGTACTTC.

Worth noting for this clone: A read error is possible here, since a much larger clone lies one base away. The sample contains more than one DNA sequence encoding this CDR3. The rearrangement uses TRBV7-9 and TRBJ2-3; the D gene could be TRBD1 or TRBD2 (5 bases each). Germline V gene lookup returns CDR1 SEHNR and CDR2 FQNEAQ (reference sequence). Deletions cut 0 bases from V and 4 bases from J, with 5 bases between. The CDR3 runs 13 residues. CDR3 amino acids: CASSLAGADTQYF. DNA of the CDR3: TGTGCCAGCAGCTTAGCGGGGGCAGATACGCAGTATTTT. The variable domain in full, completed from reference TRBV7-9 and TRBJ2-3, reads DTGVSQNPRHKITKRGQNVTFRCDPISEHNRLYWYRQTLGQGPEFLTYFQNEAQLEKSRLLSDRFSAERPKGSFSTLEIQRTEQGDSAMYLCASSLAGADTQYFGPGTRLTVL.

This chain connects TRBV6-5 to TRBJ1-2, with 7 positions matching TRBD1. V lost 6 bases, J lost 5 bases, and 9 bases stayed unmatched. The V gene's germline CDR1 is MNHEY and CDR2 SVGAGI. This CDR3 comprises 14 residues. The CDR3 loop is CASRPITGVYGYTF. The CDR3 DNA sequence: TGTGCCAGCAGGCCGATTACAGGGGTTTATGGCTACACCTTC.

The chain recombines TRBV9 with TRBJ2-2; the D gene is possibly TRBD1 (6 bases). CDR1 and CDR2 (germline): SGDLS, YYNGEE. The CDR3 totals 16 residues. V was cut by 0 bases and J by 1 base, with 10 bases left in between. This chain's CDR3 is CASSVGQGLNTGELFF. CDR3 bases: TGTGCCAGCAGCGTAGGTCAGGGGCTGAACACCGGGGAGCTGTTTTTT.

The chain is built from TRBV5-6 and TRBJ2-1; D is possibly TRBD2 (7 bases). Germline V CDR1 and CDR2: SGHDT, YYEEEE. The CDR3 runs to 15 residues. V lost 3 bases and J lost 2, with 12 bases in between. The chain's CDR3 is CASSSAGGPYNEQFF. CDR3 in DNA: TGTGCCAGCAGCTCGGCCGGGGGGCCCTACAATGAGCAGTTCTTC.

The chain carries TRBV6-1 and TRBJ2-7, with D maybe TRBD1 (5 bases). Trimming took 6 bases from V and 0 from J, leaving 15 bases between them. The length of the CDR3 is 15 residues. Per the germline V gene, CDR1 is MNHNS and CDR2 is SASEGT. The CDR3 DNA sequence: TGTGCCAGCAGCCCGAGGACCGACAGCTCCTACGAGCAGTACTTC. This codes for CASSPRTDSSYEQYF.

This chain uses TRBV5-1 with TRBJ1-2; D is uncertain. Trimming removed 5 bases from V and 1 base from J, with 12 bases in between. Germline V lookup: CDR1 SGHRS, CDR2 YFSETQ. The CDR3 totals 14 residues. CDR3 DNA: TGCGCCAGCAGGCTTGACCGTTTTAACTATGGCTACACCTTC. Its translation is CASRLDRFNYGYTF.

Concerning this clone: With only one base between it and a far larger clone, this is likely a read error. V gene TRBV30 combines with J gene TRBJ1-5; weak D call: TRBD1 (6 bases). CDR1 is GTSNPN, CDR2 SVGIG, per germline (reference sequence). The CDR3 is 13 residues long. CDR3 in DNA: TGTCCCTGCGAGGACAGCGGGCGGGGAGCCCAGCATTTT. Encoded protein: CPCEDSGRGAQHF. Based on the CDR3 plus reference TRBV30 and TRBJ1-5, the full variable domain is SQTIHQWPATLVQPVGSPLSLECTVEGTSNPNLYWYRQAAGRGLQLLFYSVGIGQISSEVPQNLSASRPQDRQFILSSKKLLLSDSGFYLCPCEDSGRGAQHFGDGTRLSIL.

The chain links TRBV4-3 to TRBJ1-6; D remains unclear. The V gene's germline CDR1 is LGHNA and CDR2 YSLEER. V was trimmed by 2 bases and J by 5 bases, leaving 4 bases between them. This CDR3 is built from 13 residues. CDR3 sequence reads: CASSQTDNSPLHF. The CDR3 nucleotides are TGCGCCAGCAGCCAAACAGATAATTCACCCCTCCACTTT.

This clone has at least ten counts. This chain uses TRBV4-2 with TRBJ1-1, with a weak D call TRBD1 (5 bases). The CDR3 spans 15 residues. V was cut by 0 bases and J by 4 bases, with 12 bases left in between. CDR1 is LGHNA, CDR2 YNFKEQ, per germline. The CDR3 sequence is CASSQDQQGGTEAFF. As DNA, the CDR3 is TGTGCCAGCAGCCAAGATCAGCAGGGAGGCACTGAAGCTTTCTTT.

The gene calls are TRBV29-1 and TRBJ2-1, with 10 bases lining up with TRBD2. Germline CDR1 is SQVTM and CDR2 is ANQGSEA. The V gene end was trimmed by 7 bases and the J gene end by 13 bases; junction bases not matched to a gene: 7. The CDR3 consists of 11 residues. CDR3 DNA sequence: TGCAGCGCCGGAGAGCGGGAGGGCCAGTTCTTC. This gives the protein CSAGEREGQFF.

The rearrangement uses TRBV29-1 and TRBJ2-7; no clear D gene. V was trimmed by 4 bases and J by 3 bases, leaving 13 bases between them. This CDR3 spans 13 amino acids. The V gene's germline CDR1 is SQVTM and CDR2 ANQGSEA. The CDR3 region is CSVATTVNYEQYF. CDR3 DNA sequence: TGCAGCGTTGCAACTACGGTGAACTACGAGCAGTACTTC.

CDR3 region: CASSRGGQPRDTQYF. Written as DNA, the CDR3 is TGCGCCAGCAGCCGGGGCGGGCAGCCGAGGGATACGCAGTATTTT. The chain combines TRBV5-1 with TRBJ2-3; D possibly matches TRBD1 or TRBD2 (5 bases each). Trimming shortened V by 4 bases and J by 6 bases, and 18 bases separated the two germline ends. Germline V gene data show CDR1 as SGHRS and CDR2 as YFSETQ. This CDR3 has 15 residues.

V usage is TRBV6-6 and J usage is TRBJ2-2; 7 bases match TRBD2. Per germline, CDR1 MNHNY and CDR2 SVGAGI (reference sequence). V lost 6 bases and J lost 1; bases outside the gene matches: 5. The CDR3 is 15 residues long. The CDR3 loop reads CASRIKRENTGELFF. The CDR3 nucleotides read TGTGCCAGCAGAATCAAGCGGGAGAACACCGGGGAGCTGTTTTTT.